Following are 27 T cell receptor beta chains from one sample sequenced in a study of shared clonotypes between healthy human individuals. The method was immunoSEQ multiplex PCR; TCRdb's version includes in-frame clones alone and lacks a portion of them. The table records 300,000 to 400,000 clones, 73% of them present only once. The sample taken for sequencing was memory CD4+ T cells sorted from blood. Specified subset: CD45RA-negative fraction. These TCRs come from a young man in good health.

The V and J genes are TRBV6-1 and TRBJ1-5; D gene unclear. This CDR3 is built from 17 residues. V gave up 1 base and J gave up 6 bases, with 19 bases separating them. Looked up from germline, CDR1 is MNHNS and CDR2 is SASEGT. The CDR3 spells CASSEVGRQVWIQPQHF. The CDR3 coding sequence is TGTGCCAGCAGTGAAGTGGGCCGGCAGGTCTGGATTCAGCCCCAGCATTTT.

This clone was detected ten times or more. The chain carries TRBV7-8 and TRBJ2-1, with 7 nucleotides matching TRBD2. CDR1 and CDR2 from the germline V gene are SGHVS and FQNEAQ. This CDR3 has 17 amino acids. V lost 3 bases and J lost 4; bases outside the gene matches: 12. The CDR3 DNA reads as TGTGCCAGCAGCTTTCCTTCTAGCGGCCTAGGGTACAATGAGCAGTTCTTC. Its protein product is CASSFPSSGLGYNEQFF.

J is TRBJ2-2 and V is TRBV7-3; TRBD2 aligns across 8 bases. The CDR3 is 17 amino acids. J lost 2 bases, V lost 5 bases, and 10 bases had no gene match. Germline CDR1 is SGHTA and CDR2 is FQGTGA. The CDR3 DNA follows: TGTGCCAGCAGCCTAGGTGTGGTAGCGGGAAACACCGGGGAGCTGTTTTTT. Its translation is CASSLGVVAGNTGELFF.

The chain is built from TRBV5-8 and TRBJ2-2; no definite D call. The CDR3 totals 16 residues. CDR1 SGHTS and CDR2 YDEGEE come from the germline V gene. Trimming took 0 bases from V and 4 from J, leaving 13 bases between them. This CDR3 reads CASSLVPISSTGELFF. The CDR3 bases are TGTGCCAGCAGCTTGGTTCCTATATCGAGCACCGGGGAGCTGTTTTTT.

The chain employs TRBV5-1 and TRBJ2-2, with TRBD1 matching 8 bases. The CDR3 spans 16 residues. Losses at the gene ends were 0 bases for V and 1 base for J; bases not matched to a gene: 2. Looked up from germline, CDR1 is SGHRS and CDR2 is YFSETQ. In DNA form, the CDR3 reads TGCGCCAGCAGCTTGGTTGGGACAGGGAACACCGGGGAGCTGTTTTTT. It translates to CASSLVGTGNTGELFF.

This rearrangement joins TRBV28 to TRBJ2-3; D unclear. The CDR3 loop spans 12 amino acids. The V end was cut by 2 bases, the J end by 4 bases, with 4 bases between. CDR1 MDHEN and CDR2 SYDVKM come from the germline V gene. The CDR3 loop reads CASSLGSDTQYF. The CDR3 DNA sequence: TGTGCCAGCAGTTTAGGATCAGATACGCAGTATTTT.

The table lists this clone with many counts. The J gene is TRBJ1-4, the V gene TRBV4-1; tentative D call: TRBD1 (6 bases). Germline CDR1 reads MGHRA; CDR2 reads YSYEKL. V was cut by 3 bases and J by 6 bases, with 17 bases left in between. The CDR3 runs 16 residues. This CDR3 is CASSQFGGQDDEKLFF. CDR3 nucleotides: TGCGCCAGCAGCCAGTTCGGGGGGCAGGATGATGAAAAACTGTTTTTT.

The chain combines TRBV10-2 with TRBJ2-5, with 10 positions matching TRBD2. Germline V lookup: CDR1 WSHSY, CDR2 SAAADI. The CDR3 extends over 16 amino acids. Trimming at V came to 6 bases and at J to 1 base, leaving 8 bases not matched to a gene. CDR3 sequence (DNA): TGCGCCAGCAGGGTTGGACTAGCGGCGTTCCAAGAGACCCAGTACTTC. Its protein product is CASRVGLAAFQETQYF.

A single count supports this clone. This sequence joins TRBV2 and TRBJ1-1; 8 positions agree with TRBD1. This CDR3 has 14 amino acids. Germline V lookup: CDR1 SNHLY, CDR2 FYNNEI. Trimming removed 4 bases from V and 5 bases from J; junction bases left unmatched: 6. The CDR3 reads CASSGRGLGTEAFF. The CDR3 coding sequence is TGTGCCAGCAGTGGCAGGGGGCTTGGGACTGAAGCTTTCTTT.

The genes are TRBV7-2 and TRBJ1-1, with D perhaps matching TRBD1 (5 bases). This CDR3 contains 14 residues. Trimming stripped 4 bases from V and 1 base from J, with 10 bases between. Germline CDR1 reads SGHTA; CDR2 reads FQGNSA. CDR3 amino acids: CASSWQGGNTEAFF. Here the CDR3 DNA reads TGTGCCAGCAGCTGGCAGGGCGGGAACACTGAAGCTTTCTTT.

This chain links TRBV7-9 with TRBJ2-7; 8 bases agree with TRBD2. After removal of 1 base from V and 0 bases from J, the junction contained 5 bases not matched to a gene. The germline V gene has CDR1 SEHNR and CDR2 FQNEAQ (reference sequence). The CDR3 loop spans 16 amino acids. CDR3 sequence (DNA): TGTGCCAGCAGCTTAGATCTAGCGGGCAGCTCCTACGAGCAGTACTTC. This gives the protein CASSLDLAGSSYEQYF.

CDR3 nucleotide sequence: TGTGCCAGCAGCATAGGACTAGCGTCTCACGAGCAGTACTTC. It encodes CASSIGLASHEQYF. The J gene is TRBJ2-7, the V gene TRBV5-6; 9 nucleotides line up with TRBD2. Trimming at V came to 4 bases and at J to 5 bases, leaving 7 bases not matched to a gene. Germline loops: CDR1 SGHDT, CDR2 YYEEEE. The CDR3 spans 14 residues.

The rearrangement links TRBV19 to TRBJ2-3, with 12 bases identical to TRBD1. There are 19 residues in the CDR3. The V gene end was trimmed by 6 bases and the J gene end by 4 bases; junction bases not matched to a gene: 17. Per germline, CDR1 LNHDA and CDR2 SQIVND (reference sequence). CDR3 in amino acids: CASRSPGTGGRTVADTQYF. The CDR3 DNA sequence: TGTGCCAGTAGGAGTCCCGGGACAGGGGGCAGAACTGTCGCAGATACGCAGTATTTT. Full variable domain (remainder filled in from reference TRBV19 and TRBJ2-3): DGGITQSPKYLFRKEGQNVTLSCEQNLNHDAMYWYRQDPGQGLRLIYYSQIVNDFQKGDIAEGYSVSREKKESFPLTVTSAQKNPTAFYLCASRSPGTGGRTVADTQYFGPGTRLTVL.

The rearrangement joins TRBV19 to TRBJ1-5; D not resolved. The CDR3 has 12 amino acids. Between the trimmed V and J ends, which lost 3 bases and 5 bases, there was a span of 5 bases. Germline-derived CDR1 and CDR2 are LNHDA and SQIVND (reference sequence). CDR3 protein: CASSILDQPQHF. CDR3 sequence (DNA): TGTGCCAGTAGTATTTTAGATCAGCCCCAGCATTTT.

On this clone itself: A read error likely explains this, since a far larger clone differs by one base. Other DNA sequences in the sample encode the same CDR3. The chain joins TRBV18 to TRBJ1-3; TRBD1 aligns across 8 bases. The CDR3 is 15 residues long. Looked up from germline, CDR1 is KGHSH and CDR2 is LQKENI. With V trimmed by 6 bases and J by 2 bases, 6 bases remained unmatched. DNA of the CDR3: TGTGCCAGCTCGCTCCAGACAGGGGCTGGAAACACCATATATTTT. Translated: CASSLQTGAGNTIYF. The whole variable domain, filled in from reference TRBV18 and TRBJ1-3, reads NAGVMQNPRHLVRRRGQEARLRCSPMKGHSHVYWYRQLPEEGLKFMVYLQKENIIDESGMPKERFSAEFPKEGPSILRIQQVVRGDSAAYFCASSLQTGAGNTIYFGEGSWLTVV.

The chain has TRBV7-3 and TRBJ2-3; D possibly uses TRBD1 or TRBD2 (6 bases each). CDR3 length: 15 amino acids. V was pared by 2 bases and J by 2 bases, with 11 bases between. In germline, CDR1 is SGHTA, CDR2 FQGTGA. The DNA for the CDR3 is TGTGCCAGCAGCTTAGGCGGGACAAACACAGATACGCAGTATTTT. It specifies CASSLGGTNTDTQYF.

The J gene is TRBJ2-3, the V gene TRBV27; TRBD2 is a possible D gene (6 bases). V shed 3 bases and J shed 2 bases, with 12 bases lying between them. CDR1 MNHEY and CDR2 SMNVEV come from the germline V gene (reference sequence). This CDR3 is 15 amino acids long. CDR3 protein: CASSLMGLNTDTQYF. CDR3 sequence (DNA): TGTGCCAGCAGTTTGATGGGACTCAACACAGATACGCAGTATTTT.

The chain uses TRBV7-8 and TRBJ2-7; possible D gene TRBD1, 6 bases. The CDR3 totals 15 residues. CDR1 SGHVS and CDR2 FQNEAQ come from the germline V gene. Trimming took 3 bases from V and 0 from J, leaving 12 bases between them. As DNA, the CDR3 is TGTGCCAGCAGCTTGGGTACAGGGAGCTCCTACGAGCAGTACTTC. This sequence encodes CASSLGTGSSYEQYF.

With regard to this clone: This sample includes further DNA sequences coding for the same CDR3. The rearrangement joins TRBV28 to TRBJ1-1; tentatively, D is TRBD1 (6 bases). The CDR3 covers 14 residues. Germline V gene sequence: CDR1 MDHEN, CDR2 SYDVKM. V lost 3 bases and J lost 0, with 8 bases in between. This CDR3 is CASSLGGLNTEAFF. In DNA, the CDR3 is TGTGCCAGCAGTTTGGGGGGCTTGAACACTGAAGCTTTCTTT.

To note about this clone: In the same sample, other DNA sequences code for this CDR3. The V gene is TRBV28, the J gene TRBJ2-2, with 9 bases lining up with TRBD2. CDR1 and CDR2 from the germline V gene are MDHEN and SYDVKM. V shed 3 bases and J 2 bases; nucleotides not matched to a gene: 1. The CDR3 has 15 amino acids. The CDR3 loop reads CASSLTSGNTGELFF. DNA for the CDR3: TGTGCCAGCAGTTTGACTAGCGGTAACACCGGGGAGCTGTTTTTT.

The gene calls are TRBV10-3 and TRBJ1-4, with D tentatively TRBD1 (6 bases). Germline CDR1 and CDR2: ENHRY and SYGVKD. V lost 2 bases, J lost 7 bases, and 14 bases lay in between. The CDR3 extends over 15 amino acids. The CDR3 coding sequence is TGTGCCATCAGTGAGAAACAGGGAGTGGGTGAAAAACTGTTTTTT. Translated: CAISEKQGVGEKLFF.

This clone was recorded a few times. J is TRBJ1-5 and V is TRBV6-6; no clear D. Germline lookup yields CDR1 MNHNY and CDR2 SVGAGI (reference sequence). The CDR3 is made up of 14 amino acids. V lost 2 bases, J lost 0 bases, and 5 bases lay in between. The CDR3 loop reads CASSYINSNQPQHF. CDR3 in DNA: TGTGCCAGCAGTTACATTAATAGCAATCAGCCCCAGCATTTT.

This chain connects TRBV28 to TRBJ2-7; D is ambiguous. Germline V lookup: CDR1 MDHEN, CDR2 SYDVKM. Trimming stripped 5 bases from V and 4 bases from J, with 6 bases between. The CDR3 has 11 amino acids. Here the CDR3 reads CASSGFYEQYF. DNA for the CDR3: TGTGCCAGCAGTGGATTTTACGAGCAGTACTTC.

This clone has only one observation. This rearrangement joins TRBV27 to TRBJ2-1; TRBD2 agrees at 10 bases. Germline lookup yields CDR1 MNHEY and CDR2 SMNVEV (reference sequence). Germline trimming cut 4 bases from V and 7 bases from J; bases unmatched to any gene: 10. The CDR3 has 16 residues. The CDR3 loop is CASSYFSGRANNEQFF. In DNA form, the CDR3 reads TGTGCCAGCAGTTACTTCAGCGGGAGGGCGAATAATGAGCAGTTCTTC.

The rearrangement links TRBV7-9 to TRBJ1-2, with 8 bases matching TRBD1. V lost 5 bases, J lost 7 bases, and 9 bases stayed unmatched. The CDR3 runs 14 residues. The germline V gene encodes CDR1 SEHNR and CDR2 FQNEAQ (reference sequence). CDR3 residues: CASSPGQGRSGYTF. DNA for the CDR3: TGTGCCAGCAGCCCCGGACAGGGTCGTTCTGGCTACACCTTC.

The chain uses TRBV4-1 and TRBJ1-5; D unclear. Trimming removed 0 bases from V and 9 bases from J, with 15 bases in between. Germline assignment: CDR1 MGHRA and CDR2 YSYEKL. The length of the CDR3 is 15 residues. The CDR3 nucleotides are TGCGCCAGCAGCCAAGAGCTCCGTGACCACGCGCCCCAGCATTTT. Its protein is CASSQELRDHAPQHF.

The chain links TRBV5-4 to TRBJ1-1, with TRBD1 matching 9 bases. J was trimmed by 11 bases and V by 4 bases; bases with no gene match: 9. Germline lookup yields CDR1 SGHNT and CDR2 YYREEE (reference sequence). This CDR3 comprises 13 residues. The CDR3 loop is CASSATGGAGAFF. The CDR3 DNA follows: TGTGCCAGCAGCGCAACAGGGGGCGCGGGCGCTTTCTTT.